This T cell receptor beta chain stems from a study of identical twins. A single record per CDR3 protein comes from TCRdb applying MiXCR to the 5' RACE reads. The sample records approximately 530,000 distinct CDR3 sequences, about a fifth being singletons. The CDR3 sequence is 11 residues long. Germline V gene lookup returns CDR1 KGHDR and CDR2 SFDVKD. Trimming removed 4 bases from V and 3 bases from J, with 3 bases in between. These same records also appear under a second study, on yellow fever vaccine responses in identical twins.

This sequence originates from a woman aged 18 to 35 in good health. The chain joins TRBV24-1 to TRBJ2-7; unclear D gene. Sequencing used CD4+ T cells sorted from blood. The DNA for the CDR3 is TGTGCCACCAGTGACTTCTACGAGCAGTACTTC. Its translation is CATSDFYEQYF.